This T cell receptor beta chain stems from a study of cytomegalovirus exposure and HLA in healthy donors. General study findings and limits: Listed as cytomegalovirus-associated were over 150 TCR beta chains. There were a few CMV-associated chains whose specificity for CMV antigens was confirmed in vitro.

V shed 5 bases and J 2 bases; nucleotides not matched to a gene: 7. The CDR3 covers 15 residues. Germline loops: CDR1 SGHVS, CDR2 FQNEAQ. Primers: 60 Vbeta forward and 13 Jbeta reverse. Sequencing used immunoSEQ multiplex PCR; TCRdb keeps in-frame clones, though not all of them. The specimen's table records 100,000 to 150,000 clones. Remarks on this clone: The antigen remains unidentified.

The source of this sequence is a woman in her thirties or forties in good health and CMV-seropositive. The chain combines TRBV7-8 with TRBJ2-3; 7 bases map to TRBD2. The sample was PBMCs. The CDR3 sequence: CASSPTLAFTDTQYF. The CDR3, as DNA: TGTGCCAGCAGCCCTACACTAGCGTTCACAGATACGCAGTATTTT.